This T cell receptor (beta chain) was observed in a study of read filtering for tumor transcriptome and immune sequencing. General study points: About 82% of IR-seq clonotypes had a single read, yet these held 3.5% to 4.5% of reads.

The library was built from roughly 400 ng RNA with molecular barcoded adaptors for alpha/delta and beta/gamma chains. TCRdb recomputed calls from the reads with MiXCR, one row per CDR3 protein. The sample consists of approximately 90,000 distinct CDR3 sequences, about 22% of them appearing once. The CDR3 runs to 14 residues. Between the trimmed V and J ends, which lost 2 bases and 1 base, there was a span of 11 bases. CDR1 and CDR2 from the germline V gene are DFQATT and SNEGSKA (reference sequence). Concerning this clonotype: Its cognate antigen is unknown. A much more abundant neighbour one base away suggests this may be a read error. This CDR3 fails to terminate in the conserved phenylalanine or tryptophan, so it likely reflects a read error.

The TCR sequence derives from a donor aged 40 or older with multiple myeloma. This sequence joins TRBV20-1 and TRBJ1-1, with D uncertain. Material: a population of CD138-negative cells sorted from bone marrow. CDR3 coding DNA: TGCAGTGCTAGAAGGTCGGCAGGGAACACTGAAGCTTTCTCT. This gives the protein CSARRSAGNTEAFS.